This T cell receptor (beta chain) was retrieved from a study of shared clonotypes between healthy human individuals. Positively selected for CCR7, the CD45RO-negative cells used as naive CD8 cells excluded terminally differentiated effector memory CD45RA+ cells. Data came from immunoSEQ multiplex PCR; TCRdb stores just in-frame clones and leaves some out. The sample holds 550,000 to 600,000 clones, roughly 98% seen once. This CDR3 has 13 residues. Trimming stripped 0 bases from V and 2 bases from J, with 8 bases between. Germline CDR1 and CDR2: GTSNPN and SVGIG (reference sequence). Input material: naive CD8+ T cells sorted from blood. The origin of this receptor is a man younger than 45 in good health. The gene calls are TRBV30 and TRBJ2-7; no clear D. The CDR3 DNA reads as TGTGCCTGGAGTGTAGCTGAAGCCTACGAGCAGTACTTC. Its translation: CAWSVAEAYEQYF.